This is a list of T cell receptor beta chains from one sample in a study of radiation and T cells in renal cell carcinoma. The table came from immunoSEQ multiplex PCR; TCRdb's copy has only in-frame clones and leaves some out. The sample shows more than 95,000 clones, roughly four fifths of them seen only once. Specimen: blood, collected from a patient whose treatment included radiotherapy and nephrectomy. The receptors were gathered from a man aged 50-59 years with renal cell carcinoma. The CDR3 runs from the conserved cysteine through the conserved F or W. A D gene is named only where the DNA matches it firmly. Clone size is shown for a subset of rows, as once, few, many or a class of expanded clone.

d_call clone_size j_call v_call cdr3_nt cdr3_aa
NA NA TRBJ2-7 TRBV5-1 TGCGCCAGCAGCGCCGACACGAGCTCCTACGAGCAGTACTTC CASSADTSSYEQYF
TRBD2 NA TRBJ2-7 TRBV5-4 TGTGCCAGCAGCTACGTGGGGAGGGACGAGCAGTACTTC CASSYVGRDEQYF
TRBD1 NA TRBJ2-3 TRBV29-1 TGTGGCTCGACAGGGGTGGCAGGAGATACGCAGTATTTT CGSTGVAGDTQYF
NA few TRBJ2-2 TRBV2 TGTGCCAGCAGTCAGGAGGTGATTGCGAACACCGGGGAGCTGTTTTTT CASSQEVIANTGELFF
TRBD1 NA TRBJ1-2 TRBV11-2 TGTGCCAGTGGAGATGCCACAGGGGGCGGCCGATTTGGCTACACCTTC CASGDATGGGRFGYTF
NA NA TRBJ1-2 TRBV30 TGTGCCTGGAGTATCAGGGGTGGCTACACCTTC CAWSIRGGYTF
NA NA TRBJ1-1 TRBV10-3 TGTGCCATCAGTGTACGGCGGTATCCGCAGGGATATACTGAAGCTTTCTTT CAISVRRYPQGYTEAFF
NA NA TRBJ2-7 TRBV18 TGTGCCAGCTCACCCTCGCCTCTGGAATACGAGCAGTACTTC CASSPSPLEYEQYF
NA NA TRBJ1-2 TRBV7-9 TGTGCCAGCAGCCCTGACAAACGAGGCTATGGCTACACCTTC CASSPDKRGYGYTF
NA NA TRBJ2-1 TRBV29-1 TGCAGCGTTGCGGGCAGGGGACCGAATGCGGGGGCCTACAATGAGCAGTTCTTC CSVAGRGPNAGAYNEQFF
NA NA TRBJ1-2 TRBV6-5 TGTGCCAGCAGCGACAGCTATGGCTACACCTTC CASSDSYGYTF
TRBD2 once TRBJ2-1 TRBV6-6 TGTGCCAGCATTTTACTAGCGGGAGAGGGCAATGAGCAGTTCTTC CASILLAGEGNEQFF
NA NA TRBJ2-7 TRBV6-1 TGTGCCAGCAGTCATACAGGGTCCTACGAGCAGTACTTC CASSHTGSYEQYF
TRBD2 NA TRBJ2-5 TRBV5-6 TGTGCCAGCAGCTTTGGCCTGAGCAGCGGGAGCCTTATGCACTTC CASSFGLSSGSLMHF
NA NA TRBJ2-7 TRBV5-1 TGCGCCAGCAGCGTAGGGACTCATAGTCCCAACGAGCAGTACTTC CASSVGTHSPNEQYF
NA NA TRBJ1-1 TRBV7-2 TGTGCCAGCAGCTTAGCGACAGGGAACACTGAAGCTTTCTTT CASSLATGNTEAFF
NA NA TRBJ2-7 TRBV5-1 TGCGCCAGCAGCTCCGGGGCACCCTCCTACGAGCAGTACTTC CASSSGAPSYEQYF
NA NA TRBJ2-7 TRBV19 TGTGCCAGTACAATGAGGTCCGGCTACGAGCAGTACTTC CASTMRSGYEQYF
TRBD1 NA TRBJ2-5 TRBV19 TGTGCCAGTAGTGGGCAGGGGGCGCGGGAGACCCAGTACTTC CASSGQGARETQYF
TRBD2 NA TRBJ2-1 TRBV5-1 TGCGCCAGCAGCAAACTAGCGGGGCCCTACAATGAGCAGTTCTTC CASSKLAGPYNEQFF
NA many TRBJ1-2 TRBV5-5 TGTGCCAGCAGCTTTGGGGATCCGGTTCGTAACTATGGCTACACCTTC CASSFGDPVRNYGYTF
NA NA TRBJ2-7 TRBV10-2 TGCGCCAGCAGTGAGCCCGTGCACTACGAGCAGTACTTC CASSEPVHYEQYF